The 7 T cell receptor beta chains given below trace back to one sample, sequenced in a study of control samples from healthy donors and cancer patients. This table comes from immunoSEQ multiplex PCR, and its TCRdb copy is limited to in-frame clones, with some not included. The sample consists of about 120,000 clones, about 91% of them appearing once. The sequencing sample was made of blood. These receptors all stem from a man in his forties in good health.

This chain connects TRBV9 to TRBJ2-2; maybe TRBD2 (5 bases). Germline V CDR1 and CDR2: SGDLS, YYNGEE. Trimming took off 1 base at V and 0 bases at J, with 19 bases between the two ends. The CDR3 is made up of 19 amino acids. The CDR3 region has the DNA TGTGCCAGCAGCGTAATTCGGGGAGCTACGGGTTCGAACACCGGGGAGCTGTTTTTT. Protein: CASSVIRGATGSNTGELFF.

This sequence joins TRBV10-1 and TRBJ2-5, with 8 positions matching TRBD1. The CDR3 loop spans 14 amino acids. Germline-derived CDR1 and CDR2 are WNHNN and SYGVQD (reference sequence). V lost 6 bases and J lost 1; bases outside the gene matches: 4. This chain's CDR3 is CASSPGTGQETQYF. CDR3 nucleotide sequence: TGCGCCAGCAGCCCCGGGACAGGCCAAGAGACCCAGTACTTC.

This chain uses TRBV11-2 with TRBJ2-1; TRBD2 is a possible D gene (6 bases). Trimming left V 0 bases short and J 6 bases short, with 18 bases between. Per the germline V gene, CDR1 is SGHAT and CDR2 is FQNNGV. The CDR3 is 17 amino acids. For the CDR3, the DNA is TGTGCCAGCAGCTTAGACCAACTAGTTCAGGGACTCAATGAGCAGTTCTTC. Translating it yields CASSLDQLVQGLNEQFF.

The chain has TRBV5-4 and TRBJ1-2; 10 nucleotides agree with TRBD1. This CDR3 has 14 residues. Trimming at V came to 4 bases and at J to 4 bases, leaving 4 bases not matched to a gene. Germline V gene data show CDR1 as SGHNT and CDR2 as YYREEE (reference sequence). The CDR3: CASSPRDRGYGYTF. CDR3 DNA sequence: TGTGCCAGCAGCCCCCGGGACAGGGGCTATGGCTACACCTTC.

The gene calls are TRBV2 and TRBJ1-1; 7 nucleotides agree with TRBD1. V lost 3 bases to trimming and J lost 5 bases; unmatched junction nucleotides: 3. Germline CDR1 SNHLY, CDR2 FYNNEI. This CDR3 comprises 13 residues. The DNA of the CDR3 is TGTGCCAGCAGTGAGGCAGGGGGAACTGAAGCTTTCTTT. Translated: CASSEAGGTEAFF.

This chain links TRBV25-1 with TRBJ1-3; 9 bases align to TRBD1. Per the germline V gene, CDR1 is MGHDK and CDR2 is SYGVNS. This CDR3 has 14 amino acids. Trimming at V came to 3 bases and at J to 8 bases, leaving 5 bases not matched to a gene. CDR3 amino acids: CASSDPGQGYTIYF. The CDR3 nucleotides are TGTGCCAGCAGTGACCCGGGACAGGGATACACCATATATTTT.

This clone showed up just a few times. This rearrangement joins TRBV2 to TRBJ2-4; 7 positions match TRBD1. CDR3 size: 19 residues. Germline values: CDR1 SNHLY, CDR2 FYNNEI. V was pared by 5 bases and J by 3 bases, with 19 bases of the junction left unmatched. The CDR3 DNA sequence: TGTGCCAGCAGTTTAAGGGGGACAGTAACGGAAGGGGGCAAAAACATTCAGTACTTC. Protein: CASSLRGTVTEGGKNIQYF.